This T cell receptor beta chain appears in the sequencing data of a study of blood T cell repertoires in COVID-19. The CDR3 is 14 amino acids. Germline CDR1 reads SGHTA; CDR2 reads FQGTGA. After removal of 4 bases from V and 5 bases from J, the junction contained 7 bases not matched to a gene. Methods used by the authors: Reference gene primer amplification gave estimated nucleated cell counts. Sequenced by immunoSEQ multiplex PCR; TCRdb stores in-frame clones only, minus some. That table furnishes V, J and clone size, whereas the DNA furnished D and trimming. Of around 250,000 clones in the sample, about nine tenths were seen once.

Sequenced: PBMCs or T cells enriched from blood (not recorded which). This clonotype originated in a woman aged 25 to 39 with acute COVID-19. This chain links TRBV7-3 with TRBJ2-7; 8 bases are a match to TRBD2. This CDR3 reads CASSSPGLVNEQYF. The CDR3 DNA reads as TGTGCCAGCAGCTCGCCGGGACTAGTCAACGAGCAGTACTTC.